This TCR beta chain was identified during a study of blood T cell repertoires in COVID-19 (dated by TCRdb to the early 2020s). Regarding the complete study: Samples covering the acute and convalescent phases of COVID-19 were provided by collaborators in the United States, Italy and Spain. The prospective study material was composed of cDNA or gDNA derived from T cells, B-cell-depleted T cells, or PBMCs. The dataset comprised deeply sampled blood TCRbeta repertoires from subjects exposed to, actively infected with, or recovered from COVID-19. The repertoires were made available in a free public database intended to serve as a resource for research on the immune response to SARS-CoV-2. Samples were obtained from the ongoing ImmuneRACE study (first 160 participants) and from about 1,300 subjects provided by 6 global collaborators. Sample metadata almost always included a de-identified subject ID, COVID-19 status, age in years and sex. Where available, HLA class I and class II types were obtained from metadata supplied by the sample provider rather than from assay-based typing.

From the germline V gene, CDR1 is SNHLY and CDR2 is FYNNEI. At the junction V is shortened by 3 bases and J by 5 bases; bases outside the gene matches: 4. Inclusive of the bounding cysteine and phenylalanine, the CDR3 is 14 residues long. Just the 42-base CDR3 DNA is kept, in frame starting at base 1. TCRbeta CDR3 regions were amplified from genomic DNA using the immunoSEQ Assay, a bias-controlled multiplex PCR. The authors' pipeline ran thus. Nucleated cell counts per sample were estimated from amplification of reference gene primers within the assay. To quantify the absolute abundance of each unique TCRbeta CDR3 rearrangement, sequence reads were collapsed and filtered. For each sample, productive Simpson clonality was calculated as the square root of Simpson's diversity index over productive rearrangements. TCRdb re-hosts the immuneACCESS table, in-frame sequences only. Its copies lack some clones; in the studies checked, an unresolved V gene accounts for under half of them, and the cause for the rest is not known. The V and J calls and the clone size are those of that table, but D and trimming were determined from the DNA. The table for this sample lists about 230,000 clones; roughly 84% of them were counted only once. The ten largest clonotypes hold 0.98% of the sample.

What the study reported, not specific to this receptor: The amount of clinical and demographic metadata varied by source and participant and was provided uncurated.

Collaborating institutions collected whole blood in K2EDTA tubes following their own protocols. For TCRbeta analysis, collaborators shipped samples in one of three forms: frozen whole blood, isolated PBMCs, or DNA extracted from either of those sample types. Comments on this clone: Its antigen is currently not known. It has no much larger one-base neighbor in the sample; base qualities were not kept.

Sequences were obtained from peripheral blood. The TCR comes from a man aged 35 to 55 with acute or convalescent COVID-19. In this chain, TRBV2 is recombined with TRBJ1-5, with 7 central nucleotides matching TRBD1. CDR3 sequence: CASSDGDRYQPQHF. The nucleotide sequence reads TGTGCCAGCAGTGACGGGGACAGATATCAGCCCCAGCATTTT.